These 19 T cell receptor beta chains came from one sample sequenced in a study of radiotherapy plus CTLA-4 blockade in lung cancer. TCRdb keeps only in-frame clones here, not all; method: immunoSEQ multiplex PCR. The table includes 77,000 or so clones, roughly 69% detected once. The sample here was peripheral blood, taken from a patient treated with radiotherapy plus ipilimumab. The receptors shown here come from a human donor with non-small cell lung cancer whose response to radiotherapy plus ipilimumab could not be evaluated.

This clone occurred a few times. The chain carries TRBV11-2 and TRBJ2-2, with D perhaps TRBD2 (5 bases). Germline CDR1 reads SGHAT; CDR2 reads FQNNGV. Deletions cut 5 bases from V and 7 bases from J, with 11 bases between. CDR3 size: 13 residues. CDR3 in DNA: TGTGCCAGCAGCCTACTAGGGTACGGGGAGCTGTTTTTT. Translated, it gives CASSLLGYGELFF. The whole variable domain, filled in from reference TRBV11-2 and TRBJ2-2, reads EAGVAQSPRYKIIEKRQSVAFWCNPISGHATLYWYQQILGQGPKLLIQFQNNGVVDDSQLPKDRFSAERLKGVDSTLKIQPAKLEDSAVYLCASSLLGYGELFFGEGSRLTVL.

Only a few counts were recorded for this clone. This chain uses TRBV25-1 with TRBJ2-1; 8 nucleotides agree with TRBD2. Trimming cost V 1 base and J 7 bases; bases outside gene matches: 12. The CDR3 totals 17 residues. From germline, CDR1 is MGHDK and CDR2 SYGVNS. The CDR3 region is CASSELFRRGAGNEQFF. Written as DNA, the CDR3 is TGTGCCAGCAGTGAATTATTTCGGCGGGGGGCCGGGAATGAGCAGTTCTTC. Variable domain in full (rest from reference TRBV25-1 and TRBJ2-1): EADIYQTPRYLVIGTGKKITLECSQTMGHDKMYWYQQDPGMELHLIHYSYGVNSTEKGDLSSESTVSRIRTEHFPLTLESARPSHTSQYLCASSELFRRGAGNEQFFGPGTRLTVL.

This rearrangement joins TRBV6-1 to TRBJ1-2, with D uncertain. CDR1 and CDR2 (germline): MNHNS, SASEGT. V gave up 2 bases and J gave up 7 bases, with 11 bases separating them. This CDR3 is built from 13 residues. For the CDR3, the DNA is TGTGCCAGCAGTGAACGGGTGAGGAGTGGCTACACCTTC. Residues: CASSERVRSGYTF.

The J gene is TRBJ2-7, the V gene TRBV5-6; 7 nucleotides line up with TRBD2. Germline V gene data show CDR1 as SGHDT and CDR2 as YYEEEE. V lost 4 bases to trimming and J lost 6 bases; unmatched junction nucleotides: 10. The CDR3 length is 14 residues. CDR3 DNA: TGTGCCAGCAGCCGGACTAGTAGTTCCCTCGAGCAGTACTTC. Protein: CASSRTSSSLEQYF.

The chain uses TRBV20-1 and TRBJ2-1; D is uncertain. This CDR3 is 11 amino acids long. Per the germline V gene, CDR1 is DFQATT and CDR2 is SNEGSKA (reference sequence). V shed 6 bases and J shed 2 bases, with 5 bases lying between them. This chain's CDR3 is CSAPAYNEQFF. As DNA, the CDR3 is TGCAGTGCGCCAGCCTACAATGAGCAGTTCTTC.

The CDR3 sequence: CSVEGTSGMPYNEQFF. The CDR3 bases are TGCAGCGTTGAGGGGACTAGCGGGATGCCCTACAATGAGCAGTTCTTC. The rearrangement links TRBV29-1 to TRBJ2-1; 13 bases match TRBD2. The V segment lost 3 bases and the J segment 2 bases; nucleotides outside the gene matches: 4. The CDR3 has 16 residues. Germline V gene lookup returns CDR1 SQVTM and CDR2 ANQGSEA.

This sequence joins TRBV19 and TRBJ2-5, with D tentatively TRBD1 (5 bases). The V and J ends lost 4 bases and 1 base respectively, with 13 bases between them. This CDR3 is built from 15 residues. In germline, CDR1 is LNHDA, CDR2 SQIVND (reference sequence). CDR3 sequence (DNA): TGTGCCAGTAGTAGTGTTGGAACAGGCCAAGAGACCCAGTACTTC. Its translation is CASSSVGTGQETQYF.

This rearrangement joins TRBV12-5 to TRBJ2-7; possible D gene TRBD1, 5 bases. CDR1 is LGHNT and CDR2 is FRNRAP in the germline V gene. V dropped 0 bases and J dropped 2 bases, with 23 bases sitting between them. There are 19 residues in the CDR3. The CDR3 DNA is TGTGCTAGTGGTTTGGTACTAAGTAGAGTGGACAAGGGGACCTACGAGCAGTACTTC. Its translation is CASGLVLSRVDKGTYEQYF. The entire variable domain, with the rest obtained from reference TRBV12-5 and TRBJ2-7, is as follows: DARVTQTPRHKVTEMGQEVTMRCQPILGHNTVFWYRQTMMQGLELLAYFRNRAPLDDSGMPKDRFSAEMPDATLATLKIQPSEPRDSAVYFCASGLVLSRVDKGTYEQYFGPGTRLTVT.

This clone was detected many times. The rearrangement joins TRBV6-6 to TRBJ1-1; TRBD1 matches at 7 bases. The junction had 4 bases not matched to a gene; V was cut back by 2 bases and J by 1 base. Germline CDR1 MNHNY, CDR2 SVGAGI (reference sequence). The CDR3 is 15 amino acids. This chain's CDR3 is CASSYAGTENTEAFF. The CDR3 DNA follows: TGTGCCAGCAGTTACGCCGGGACAGAGAACACTGAAGCTTTCTTT.

This clone was observed a few times. V gene TRBV7-3 combines with J gene TRBJ2-7, with 9 bases matching TRBD2. CDR1 and CDR2 (germline): SGHTA, FQGTGA. Trimming removed 5 bases from V and 0 bases from J; junction bases left unmatched: 5. The CDR3 spans 15 residues. The CDR3 protein is CASSLSGGSSYEQYF. The CDR3 nucleotides read TGTGCCAGCAGCCTAAGCGGGGGGAGCTCCTACGAGCAGTACTTC. Variable domain in full (rest from reference TRBV7-3 and TRBJ2-7): GAGVSQTPSNKVTEKGKYVELRCDPISGHTALYWYRQSLGQGPEFLIYFQGTGAADDSGLPNDRFFAVRPEGSVSTLKIQRTERGDSAVYLCASSLSGGSSYEQYFGPGTRLTVT.

V and J are TRBV21-1 and TRBJ1-2; TRBD1, as called in the table, went unchecked against the DNA. TRBV21-1 is marked as a pseudogene. This CDR3 has 15 residues. The CDR3 coding sequence is TGTGCCAGCAGCGTTACAGGGGGGATTTACTATGGCTACACCTTC. Its protein product is CASSVTGGIYYGYTF.

Only a few counts were recorded for this clone. The chain uses TRBV7-2 and TRBJ2-3, with 7 bases identical to TRBD2. This CDR3 spans 16 amino acids. Germline CDR1 SGHTA, CDR2 FQGNSA. V gave up 0 bases and J gave up 2 bases; unmatched junction bases: 5. In nucleotides, the CDR3 is TGTGCCAGCAGCTTAGCCCTGGCGGGGGTCACAGATACGCAGTATTTT. Protein: CASSLALAGVTDTQYF.

The rearrangement joins TRBV5-6 to TRBJ2-7; 12 nucleotides line up with TRBD1. Germline CDR1 SGHDT, CDR2 YYEEEE. The CDR3 loop spans 14 amino acids. Trimming removed 4 bases from V and 5 bases from J; junction bases left unmatched: 4. The CDR3 DNA reads as TGTGCCAGCAGCACTGGGACAGGGGGCCACGAGCAGTACTTC. Its protein product is CASSTGTGGHEQYF.

The chain is built from TRBV5-1 and TRBJ2-1; D is possibly TRBD2 (5 bases). CDR3 length: 14 residues. V was clipped by 1 base and J by 7 bases, with 12 bases between them. CDR1 and CDR2 from the germline V gene are SGHRS and YFSETQ. The CDR3 sequence: CASSLSGGGNEQFF. The CDR3 region has the DNA TGCGCCAGCAGCTTGAGCGGAGGTGGAAATGAGCAGTTCTTC.

The chain carries TRBV7-3 and TRBJ2-7, with 10 bases lining up with TRBD2. The junction had 3 bases not matched to a gene; V was cut back by 0 bases and J by 1 base. Germline V CDR1 and CDR2: SGHTA, FQGTGA. This CDR3 has 16 amino acids. CDR3 nucleotide sequence: TGTGCCAGCAGCTTAACCCCAGCGGGAGGGTCCTACGAGCAGTACTTC. Protein sequence: CASSLTPAGGSYEQYF. Full variable domain (rest looked up from reference TRBV7-3 and TRBJ2-7): GAGVSQTPSNKVTEKGKYVELRCDPISGHTALYWYRQSLGQGPEFLIYFQGTGAADDSGLPNDRFFAVRPEGSVSTLKIQRTERGDSAVYLCASSLTPAGGSYEQYFGPGTRLTVT.

The chain links TRBV9 to TRBJ2-7; 9 positions match TRBD1. The length of the CDR3 is 13 residues. J lost 6 bases, V lost 2 bases, and 3 bases had no gene match. Germline CDR1 SGDLS, CDR2 YYNGEE. Here the CDR3 reads CASSVLTGGEQYF. CDR3 bases: TGTGCCAGCAGCGTTTTGACAGGGGGCGAGCAGTACTTC.

V is TRBV7-2 and J is TRBJ1-5; perhaps TRBD1 as D (6 bases). Germline V gene sequence: CDR1 SGHTA, CDR2 FQGNSA. The V gene lost 5 bases and the J gene lost 5 bases, with 10 bases spanning the gap. This CDR3 has 13 amino acids. CDR3 loop: CASSRQVDQPQHF. In DNA form, the CDR3 reads TGTGCCAGCAGCCGACAGGTGGATCAGCCCCAGCATTTT.

The V and J genes are TRBV6-5 and TRBJ1-1; D unclear. Trimming pared 2 bases from V and 0 bases from J, leaving 7 bases between. This CDR3 is 14 amino acids long. Germline V lookup: CDR1 MNHEY, CDR2 SVGAGI. CDR3 nucleotide sequence: TGTGCCAGCAGTTACAAAAACATGAACACTGAAGCTTTCTTT. Encoded protein: CASSYKNMNTEAFF.

J is TRBJ1-6 and V is TRBV10-3, with D possibly TRBD1 on 6 matching bases. The CDR3 spans 15 residues. Germline V lookup: CDR1 ENHRY, CDR2 SYGVKD. Trimming pared 3 bases from V and 7 bases from J, leaving 13 bases between. The DNA of the CDR3 is TGTGCCATCAGTGAACGAGGGGGGGGCAATTCACCCCTCCACTTT. Residues: CAISERGGGNSPLHF.